The clone carrying this T cell receptor (beta chain) showed up just a few times. One end of the junction is discordant with germline, which a read error may explain. This sample is drawn from a study of Graves' ophthalmopathy and Graves' hyperthyroidism. Clinical symptoms, serum thyroxine, TRAb, thyroid ultrasound and orbital computed tomography were relied on for diagnosis. CDR3 length: 17 residues. Scientists amplified the TCR beta CDR3 regions from RNA transcripts. RT-PCR was first run with HTBI primers, then multiplex PCR in a second round. One entry per CDR3 protein results from TCRdb running MiXCR on the multiplex PCR reads. The sample lists roughly 500,000 distinct CDR3 sequences; roughly an eighth were seen once.

This chain connects TRBV12-3 or TRBV12-4 to TRBJ2-2, with D tentatively TRBD2 (7 bases). The clonotype was recovered from a woman between 25 and 40 years old with Graves' ophthalmopathy. Sequencing was done on a sample of blood. CDR3 sequence reads: CASSHSIAGANTGELFF. CDR3 nucleotide sequence: TGCGCCAGCAGTCACTCGATTGCGGGGGCCAACACCGGGGAGCTGTTTTTT.